The 4 T cell receptor beta chains below all came from one sample that was sequenced in a study of blood T cell repertoires in COVID-19. Measured with immunoSEQ multiplex PCR; TCRdb has only the in-frame clones, and not every one. The data contain 230,000 or so clones, approximately 92% of them singletons. Sequencing was performed on peripheral blood. The receptors were sampled from a woman between 35 and 50 years old who had recovered from COVID-19.

The genes are TRBV3-1 (or the pseudogene TRBV3-2) and TRBJ1-2, with a possible D match to TRBD1 (5 bases). Trimming cost V 1 base and J 8 bases, with 14 bases left between them. Germline CDR1 is LGHDT and CDR2 is YNNKEL (reference sequence). This CDR3 is built from 14 residues. This CDR3 is CASSQVFREEGYTF. For the CDR3, the DNA is TGTGCCAGCAGCCAAGTTTTCAGGGAGGAAGGCTACACCTTC.

The gene calls are TRBV9 and TRBJ2-3; 8 bases are shared with TRBD2. This CDR3 is built from 17 residues. The germline V gene encodes CDR1 SGDLS and CDR2 YYNGEE. The ends lost 4 bases at V and 0 bases at J; junction bases unmatched: 10. The CDR3 coding sequence is TGTGCCAGCAGCCCTCTGGGAACTAGCGGCAGCACAGATACGCAGTATTTT. This codes for CASSPLGTSGSTDTQYF.

The genes are TRBV2 and TRBJ1-1; D gene unclear. The CDR3 is made up of 14 amino acids. Germline V gene lookup returns CDR1 SNHLY and CDR2 FYNNEI. Trimming cost V 6 bases and J 4 bases, with 15 bases left between them. The CDR3: CASSDQDSFTEAFF. The CDR3 DNA reads TGTGCCAGCAGCGACCAGGATTCCTTCACTGAAGCTTTCTTT.

For the CDR3, the DNA is TGTGCCAGCACCAACCCGGGGGTGAACACCGGGGAGCTGTTTTTT. This codes for CASTNPGVNTGELFF. V usage is TRBV6-5 and J usage is TRBJ2-2; possible D gene TRBD2, 6 bases. This CDR3 comprises 15 residues. Trimming took off 7 bases at V and 1 base at J, with 13 bases between the two ends. Germline CDR1 and CDR2: MNHEY and SVGAGI.